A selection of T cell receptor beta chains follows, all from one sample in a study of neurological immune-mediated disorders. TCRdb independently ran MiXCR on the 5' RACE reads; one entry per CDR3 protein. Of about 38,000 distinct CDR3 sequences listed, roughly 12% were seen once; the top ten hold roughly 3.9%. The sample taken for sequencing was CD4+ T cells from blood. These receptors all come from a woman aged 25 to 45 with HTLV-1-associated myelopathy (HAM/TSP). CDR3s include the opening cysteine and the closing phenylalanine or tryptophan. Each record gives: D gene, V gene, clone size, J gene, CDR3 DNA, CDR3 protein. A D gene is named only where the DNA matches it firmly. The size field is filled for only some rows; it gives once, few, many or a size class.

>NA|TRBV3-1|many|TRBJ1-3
TGTGCCAGCAGCCAAGCCTCTGGAAACACCATATATTTT
CASSQASGNTIYF
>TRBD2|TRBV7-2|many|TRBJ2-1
TGTGCCAGCAGCGGAAACCAACGTCGGGGGGGTGAGCAGTTCTTC
CASSGNQRRGGEQFF
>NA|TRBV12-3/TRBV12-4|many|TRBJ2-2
TGTGCCAGCAAAAAGACGGTCCTTCCCACCGGGGAGCTGTTTTTT
CASKKTVLPTGELFF
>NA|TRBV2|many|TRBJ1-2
TGTGCCGGGGGATCGAACTATGGCTACACCTTC
CAGGSNYGYTF
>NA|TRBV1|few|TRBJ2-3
TGCACCAGCAGCCAAGCCTGCACTAGCACAGATACGCAGTATTTT
CTSSQACTSTDTQYF
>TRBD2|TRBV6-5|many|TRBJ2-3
TGTGCCAGCAGTGACGCCATAGCGGGGGGGCGAGATACGCAGTATTTT
CASSDAIAGGRDTQYF
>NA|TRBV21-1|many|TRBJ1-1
TGTGCCAGCACCAGGACCAGGAGGGGTAACACTGAAGCTTTCTTT
CASTRTRRGNTEAFF
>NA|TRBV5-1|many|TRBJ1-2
TGCGCCAGCAGCCAAGGGGCAGGGCCCGAGGCTGGCTACACCTTC
CASSQGAGPEAGYTF
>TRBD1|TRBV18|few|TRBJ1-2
TGTGCCAGCTCACCAAAAGGGACAGAGTATGGCTACACCTTC
CASSPKGTEYGYTF
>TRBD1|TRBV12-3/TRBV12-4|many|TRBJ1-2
TGTGCCAGCAGTTCTCTCCGGGACAGGGGGCGACATCATGGCTACACCTTC
CASSSLRDRGRHHGYTF
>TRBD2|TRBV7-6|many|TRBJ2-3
TGTGCCAGCAGCCCACAACTAGCGGGGGTTACTCGCACAGATACGCAGTATTTT
CASSPQLAGVTRTDTQYF
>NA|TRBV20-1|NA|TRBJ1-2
TGCAGTGCTAGAGATCTGGGGAGCTATGGCTACACCTTC
CSARDLGSYGYTF
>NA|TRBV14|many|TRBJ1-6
TGTGCCAGCAGCCAAGGACAGTATAATTCACCCCTCCACTTT
CASSQGQYNSPLHF
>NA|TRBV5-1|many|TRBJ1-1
TGCGCCAGCAGCCGGGGCGACCGAAGAGGGGGAGCGGGGACTGAAGCTTTCTTT
CASSRGDRRGGAGTEAFF
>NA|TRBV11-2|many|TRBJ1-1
TGTGCCAGCAGCTTAGGGGGACGAAGTGAAGCTTTCTTT
CASSLGGRSEAFF
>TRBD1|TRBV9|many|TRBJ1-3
TGTGCCAGCAGCGCCCACCTAAACAGGGGTGGGTTCCTCTCTGGAAACACCATATATTTT
CASSAHLNRGGFLSGNTIYF
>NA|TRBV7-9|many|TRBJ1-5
TGTGCCAGCAGCTTTTCTACAGGCGGCAATCAGCCCCAGCATTTT
CASSFSTGGNQPQHF
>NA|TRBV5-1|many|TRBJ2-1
TGCGCCAGTCGACGGTCGGGGAGCTCCTACAATGAGCAGTTCTTC
CASRRSGSSYNEQFF
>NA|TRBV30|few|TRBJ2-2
TGTGCCTGGACCACCAACACCGGGGAGCTGTTTTTT
CAWTTNTGELFF
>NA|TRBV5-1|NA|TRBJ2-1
TGCGCCAGCAGCTTCAGGGAGAACGGGTACAATGAGCAGTTCTTC
CASSFRENGYNEQFF
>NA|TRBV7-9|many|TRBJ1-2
TGTGCCAGCAGCTTAGAAGGGCGGAACTATGGCTACACCTTC
CASSLEGRNYGYTF
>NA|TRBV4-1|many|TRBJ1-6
TGCGCCAGCAGCCAAGTCCCCAGGGACGATTCACCCCTCCACTTT
CASSQVPRDDSPLHF
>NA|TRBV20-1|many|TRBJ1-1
TGCAGTGGTTATGGGTTGGGGGGGCGGAATACTGAAGCTTTCTTT
CSGYGLGGRNTEAFF
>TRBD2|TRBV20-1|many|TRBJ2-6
TGCAGTGCTAAAGTGGGGGGGACCGTCTCTGGGGCCAACGTCCTGACTTTC
CSAKVGGTVSGANVLTF
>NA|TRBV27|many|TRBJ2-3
TGTGCCAGCAGTTCGGGACCCCGGGGAGATACGCAGTATTTT
CASSSGPRGDTQYF
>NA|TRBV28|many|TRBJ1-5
TGTGCCAGCATCTCTCCCAGTCAGCCCCAGCATTTT
CASISPSQPQHF
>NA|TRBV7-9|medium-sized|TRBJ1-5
TGTGCCAGCAGCTTATGGGGTCAGCCCCAGCATTTT
CASSLWGQPQHF
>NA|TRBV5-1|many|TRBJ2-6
TGCGCCAGCAGCCCAAGGGGGGGCTCTGGGGCCAACGTCCTGACTTTC
CASSPRGGSGANVLTF
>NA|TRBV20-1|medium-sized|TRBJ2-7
TGCAGTGCTAGAGCGTTCAGGGGGGGCAACTCCTACGAGCAGTACTTC
CSARAFRGGNSYEQYF
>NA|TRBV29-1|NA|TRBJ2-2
TGCAGCGTTTACCGGGGTGGAAACACCGGGGAGCTGTTTTTT
CSVYRGGNTGELFF
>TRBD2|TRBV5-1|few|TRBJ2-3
TGCGCCAGCAGCTTGGTCGGGGGGGCCCAAGATACGCAGTATTTT
CASSLVGGAQDTQYF
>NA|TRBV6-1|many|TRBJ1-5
TGTGCCAGCAGTGGAGGGGGGGCTGCGGGCAATCAGCCCCAGCATTTT
CASSGGGAAGNQPQHF
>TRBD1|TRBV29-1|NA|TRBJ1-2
TGCAGCGCAGGGACAGGGGGTCCGTATGAATACACCTTC
CSAGTGGPYEYTF
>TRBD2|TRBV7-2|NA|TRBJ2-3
TGTGCCAGCAGCCCTAGCGGGGGTTACACAGATACGCAGTATTTT
CASSPSGGYTDTQYF
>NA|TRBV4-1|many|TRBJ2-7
TGCGCCAGCAGCCAAGGTACGGACTACGAGCAGTACTTC
CASSQGTDYEQYF
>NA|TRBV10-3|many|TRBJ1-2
TGTGCCATCAGTGAGGTACAGACAGCCCCTAGTGATGGCTACACCTTC
CAISEVQTAPSDGYTF
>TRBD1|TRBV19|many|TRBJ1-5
TGTGCCAGTAGTGACCAGGGGGTTCGGCAGCCCCAGCATTTT
CASSDQGVRQPQHF
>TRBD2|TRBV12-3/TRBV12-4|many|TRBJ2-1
TGTGCCAGCAGTCTCGCCGGGCGGGGGGACTCCTACAATGAGCAGTTCTTC
CASSLAGRGDSYNEQFF
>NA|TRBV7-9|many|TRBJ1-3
TGTGCCAGCAGCTCCGTCCGAGTCTCTGGAAACACCATATATTTT
CASSSVRVSGNTIYF
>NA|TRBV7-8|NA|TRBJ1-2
TGTGCCAGCAGCCCTGACCGGTACGGCCATGGCTACACCTTC
CASSPDRYGHGYTF
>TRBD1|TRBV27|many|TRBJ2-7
TGTGCCAGCAGTTTACGTAGCGACAGGGCTTTCGAGCAGTACTTC
CASSLRSDRAFEQYF
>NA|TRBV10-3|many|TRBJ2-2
TGTGCCATCAGTCCAACCACTGGCTCCTTTCCGAACACCGGGGAGCTGTTTTTT
CAISPTTGSFPNTGELFF
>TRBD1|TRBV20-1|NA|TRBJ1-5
TGCAGTGCTATACCCGGGCGACAGGGACCTTTGGGTCAGCCCCAGCATTTT
CSAIPGRQGPLGQPQHF
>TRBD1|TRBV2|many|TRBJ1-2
TGTGCCAGCAGTGACCCGAGGACAGGGATGACTAACTATGGCTACACCTTC
CASSDPRTGMTNYGYTF
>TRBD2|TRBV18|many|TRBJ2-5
TGTGCCAGCTCACCAACTAGCGCAGCCAAAGAGACCCAGTACTTC
CASSPTSAAKETQYF
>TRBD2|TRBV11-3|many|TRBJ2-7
TGTGCCAGCAGCCCCTTCCCCAGCGGGGGGGCCAGGAGATACGAGCAGTACTTC
CASSPFPSGGARRYEQYF
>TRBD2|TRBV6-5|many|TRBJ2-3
TGTGCCAGCAAGGAGCGGGGGACAGATACGCAGTATTTT
CASKERGTDTQYF
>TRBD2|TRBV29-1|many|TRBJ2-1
TGCAGCGTTGAAGGAGGGCTAGCGGGTTACAATGAGCAGTTCTTC
CSVEGGLAGYNEQFF
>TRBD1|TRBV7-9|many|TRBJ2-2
TGTGCCAGCAGCTTAGGGTTCACAGGGGACGTAACCGGGGAGCTGTTTTTT
CASSLGFTGDVTGELFF
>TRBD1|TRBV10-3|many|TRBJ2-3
TGTGCCATGAGGGGACAGCTAGCCACAGATACGCAGTATTTT
CAMRGQLATDTQYF
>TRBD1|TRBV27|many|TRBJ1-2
TGTGCCAGCAGTTTGACAGGGTCGTACGGCTACACCTTC
CASSLTGSYGYTF
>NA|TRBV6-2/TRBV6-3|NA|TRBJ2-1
TGTGCCAGCAGTTCCCTGATTGAGCAGTTCTTC
CASSSLIEQFF
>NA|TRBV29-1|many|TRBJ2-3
TGCAGCGCCATGTGGGTCCCCCTCTACACAGATACGCAGTATTTT
CSAMWVPLYTDTQYF
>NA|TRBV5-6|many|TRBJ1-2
TGTGCCAGCAGCCGGTCGGGACGGAACTATGGCTACACCTTC
CASSRSGRNYGYTF